These T cell receptor beta chains were read from a single sample in a study of blood T cell repertoires in COVID-19. The data were produced by immunoSEQ multiplex PCR, yet TCRdb's version contains in-frame clones alone and is incomplete. Of some 110,000 clones detected, around nine tenths appear once; the ten largest clones hold 4.5% to 6%. Sequencing was done on a sample of peripheral blood. These receptors came from a human donor in a cohort sampled during active COVID-19. The CDR3 runs from the conserved cysteine through the conserved F or W. Each record gives: clone size, D gene, V gene, J gene, CDR3 DNA, CDR3 protein. D genes are given only for firm matches. Size is stated for part of the rows, as once, few or many counts, or as a class when the clone is expanded.

.,.,TRBV5-4,TRBJ2-6,TGTGCCAGCAGCCCAGGTAACTCTGGGGCCAACGTCCTGACTTTC,CASSPGNSGANVLTF
.,TRBD1,TRBV28,TRBJ1-2,TGTGCCAGCAGGTCTTACGACAGGGCGTTGGGTGGCTACACCTTC,CASRSYDRALGGYTF
.,TRBD2,TRBV7-7,TRBJ2-3,TGTGCCAGCAGCCGTAGCGGGGGTAGCACAGATACGCAGTATTTT,CASSRSGGSTDTQYF
.,.,TRBV3-1/TRBV3-2,TRBJ1-1,TGTGCCAGCAGCCAAGACGGCGGGGGCACTGAAGCTTTCTTT,CASSQDGGGTEAFF
few,TRBD1,TRBV5-5,TRBJ2-7,TGTGCCAGCAGCCGAAGACAGGGGGTCGAGCAGTACTTC,CASSRRQGVEQYF
.,TRBD1,TRBV9,TRBJ2-7,TGTGCCAGCAGCGCCGGACAGGGGAGCTCCTACGAGCAGTACTTC,CASSAGQGSSYEQYF
once,TRBD2,TRBV18,TRBJ2-5,TGTGCCAGCTCACCGGGGTTGGGACTAGCTTACGAGACCCAGTACTTC,CASSPGLGLAYETQYF
.,.,TRBV9,TRBJ2-3,TGTGCCAGCAGCGCTGTCCGGACAACCTATTCCACAGATACGCAGTATTTT,CASSAVRTTYSTDTQYF
.,.,TRBV6-5,TRBJ2-3,TGTGCCAGCAGGTCCCTAGGGGTTAGCACAGATACGCAGTATTTT,CASRSLGVSTDTQYF
few,TRBD1,TRBV28,TRBJ2-7,TGTGCCAGCAGTGCTACGGGACAGGGGGCGCGAGAGCAGTACTTC,CASSATGQGAREQYF
.,TRBD1,TRBV2,TRBJ2-1,TGTGCCAGCAGTATAGGACAGGAGTTCTACAATGAGCAGTTCTTC,CASSIGQEFYNEQFF
.,.,TRBV11-3,TRBJ1-1,TGTGCCAGCAGCTTAGATTTTTGGGGCCAGTCCCACACTGAAGCTTTCTTT,CASSLDFWGQSHTEAFF
.,.,TRBV5-6,TRBJ2-3,TGTGCCAGCAGCTTGGTAGCCGGCGGGGATACGCAGTATTTT,CASSLVAGGDTQYF
.,.,TRBV4-2,TRBJ1-2,TGTGCCAGCAGCCAAGGAGAGGGAGGGGATGGCTACACCTTC,CASSQGEGGDGYTF
.,.,TRBV12-3/TRBV12-4,TRBJ1-1,TGTGCCAGCAGCTTAAGAGGGCTAAAAGCTTTCTTT,CASSLRGLKAFF
.,.,TRBV5-4,TRBJ2-2,TGTGCCAGCAGCTTGGTCCTATCTCCTACCGGGGAGCTGTTTTTT,CASSLVLSPTGELFF
once,TRBD2,TRBV5-5,TRBJ2-7,TGTGCCAGCAGCTTGCGGCGGGAGAAATCCTACGAGCAGTACTTC,CASSLRREKSYEQYF
.,.,TRBV4-3,TRBJ1-2,TGCGCCAGCAGCCAGGAAGCTAGGACAGACCTAAGGGGCTACACCTTC,CASSQEARTDLRGYTF
once,TRBD1,TRBV5-1,TRBJ1-6,TGCGCCAGCAGCTGGGGACAGGCGAAGAATAATTCACCCCTCCACTTT,CASSWGQAKNNSPLHF
.,.,TRBV2,TRBJ2-5,TGTGCCAGCAGCGCTGACAGGGGCGGGAGCGGTGAGACCCAGTACTTC,CASSADRGGSGETQYF
.,TRBD1,TRBV7-9,TRBJ2-1,TGTGCCAGCAGCTCGACAGGGGACAATGAGCAGTTCTTC,CASSSTGDNEQFF
.,.,TRBV5-1,TRBJ2-5,TGCGCCAGCAGCTTGGAATGGGGCGGTAGGGGAGAGACCCAGTACTTC,CASSLEWGGRGETQYF
.,TRBD2,TRBV5-6,TRBJ2-7,TGTGCCAGCAGCTTAGCGGGGCCTTTCGAGCAGTACTTC,CASSLAGPFEQYF
.,TRBD2,TRBV10-3,TRBJ2-2,TGTGCCATCAGTTCTACTAGCGGCACGAACACCGGGGAGCTGTTTTTT,CAISSTSGTNTGELFF
few,.,TRBV12-3/TRBV12-4,TRBJ1-5,TGTGCCAGTACAGGTCTGGCTGGTCAGCCCCAGCATTTT,CASTGLAGQPQHF
.,TRBD1,TRBV6-6,TRBJ2-2,TGTGCCAGCATGGGGACAGGGATTAATTCCGGGGAGCTGTTTTTT,CASMGTGINSGELFF
.,TRBD2,TRBV3-1/TRBV3-2,TRBJ2-3,TGTGCCAGCAGCCCGGGACTACATAGCACAGATACGCAGTATTTT,CASSPGLHSTDTQYF
.,.,TRBV4-3,TRBJ2-7,TGCGCCAGCAGCCAAGAAATGGCAGGTGGTCGACACTTC,CASSQEMAGGRHF
.,.,TRBV9,TRBJ2-2,TGTGCCAGCACCAAAGGACACGTTGGGGCCAGTGGGGAGCTGTTTTTT,CASTKGHVGASGELFF
.,.,TRBV5-4,TRBJ2-4,TGTGCCAGCAGCTTACAGGGCGGGGGCAGACCTCCCAAAAACATTCAGTACTTC,CASSLQGGGRPPKNIQYF
.,.,TRBV28,TRBJ2-7,TGTGCCAGCAGTTTAGGCAGGGGCAAGGAGTACTTC,CASSLGRGKEYF
.,.,TRBV27,TRBJ2-5,TGTGCCAGCAGGCCCACTAGATTGGAGACCCAGTACTTC,CASRPTRLETQYF
.,.,TRBV7-8,TRBJ2-5,TGTGCCAGCAGCTTAGACCAGGGGCGCGAGACCCAGTACTTC,CASSLDQGRETQYF
.,TRBD2,TRBV3-1/TRBV3-2,TRBJ2-1,TGTGCCAGCAGCCAAGATCAGGCGGGGAGGGCCGATTATGAGCAGTTCTTC,CASSQDQAGRADYEQFF
.,TRBD1,TRBV5-4,TRBJ1-6,TGTGCCAGCAGCGAGACAGGGGTTGGCTCCTATAATTCACCCCTCCACTTT,CASSETGVGSYNSPLHF
.,TRBD2,TRBV7-2,TRBJ2-7,TGTGCCAGCAGCGACCGACTAGCTGACGAGCAGTACTTC,CASSDRLADEQYF
.,TRBD1,TRBV4-1,TRBJ1-2,TGCGCCAGCAGCCCGGCGGGGGACAGGGTTTATGGCTACACCTTC,CASSPAGDRVYGYTF
.,TRBD2,TRBV5-4,TRBJ2-5,TGTGCCAGCAGCTTCGTCAAAGCGGGAGGGCAGTCACAGACCCAGTACTTC,CASSFVKAGGQSQTQYF
.,.,TRBV7-2,TRBJ2-1,TGTGCCAGCAGCCCCGACTTGGGTCGGAATGAGCAGTTCTTC,CASSPDLGRNEQFF
once,.,TRBV28,TRBJ1-2,TGTGCCAGCAGTTGGTCAGACTCTAACTATGGCTACACCTTC,CASSWSDSNYGYTF
.,.,TRBV5-6,TRBJ2-5,TGTGCCAGCAGCGGCAGGGGTGAGCGAGAGACCCAGTACTTC,CASSGRGERETQYF
.,TRBD1,TRBV27,TRBJ1-1,TGTGCCAGCAGCTCTCTTGGACAGGCGGGGAGGGCTTTCTTT,CASSSLGQAGRAFF
.,TRBD2,TRBV5-4,TRBJ2-1,TGTGCCAGCGGAGCGGTAGCGGGAGGGCCACCCCTCGGGGAGCAGTTCTTC,CASGAVAGGPPLGEQFF
.,.,TRBV2,TRBJ2-4,TGTGCCAGCAGCCGAGCCTCGGGGAGCCAAAACATTCAGTACTTC,CASSRASGSQNIQYF
.,.,TRBV12-3/TRBV12-4,TRBJ2-7,TGTGCCAGCAGTTATCGGGGGATATACGAGCAGTACTTC,CASSYRGIYEQYF
.,.,TRBV5-1,TRBJ2-7,TGCGCCAGCAGTCCCCCCACCTACGAGCAGTACTTC,CASSPPTYEQYF
.,.,TRBV28,TRBJ2-1,TGTGCCAGCACTTTGGGGGGACGCAATGAGCAGTTCTTC,CASTLGGRNEQFF
once,TRBD1,TRBV4-1,TRBJ1-4,TGCGCCAGCAGCCCTCCGGGACAGGTTGAAAAACTGTTTTTT,CASSPPGQVEKLFF